Given below is one T cell receptor (beta chain) in context. Its cognate antigen has yet to be identified. No base quality values were provided; no much bigger clone lies one nucleotide off. The CDR3 regions of human TCRbeta chains were analyzed by immunosequencing. Per the source publication's procedure: Repertoire TCRs were matched against a reference library of SARS-CoV-2-specific TCRs generated with the MIRA antigen-specificity platform. Breadth meant the fraction of unique TCRs that were SARS-CoV-2-associated, whereas depth meant the fraction of total T cells that were SARS-CoV-2-associated. Each spike-specific TCR was assigned to its reactive spike region and to a CD4 or CD8 class using the MIRA data. Log10-transformed breadth and depth values were compared by one-way ANOVA with Sidak's multiple comparisons tests. This immuneACCESS table, as held by TCRdb, lists in-frame sequences with V and J called but not all clones. Of the missing ones, under half trace to an unresolved V gene in checked studies; the others have no known cause. V and J calls and clone size are given by that table; D and trimming were obtained from the DNA. For this sample there are 150,000 to 200,000 clones; around 90% appear just once. The top ten clones comprise about 6.1% of the sample.

CDR1 SGHTA and CDR2 FQGNSA were looked up in the germline V gene. The CDR3 has 12 amino acids, counting the end cysteine and phenylalanine. Here the CDR3 DNA is all that survives: 36 bases in frame from base 1. The germline ends are 8 bases apart after V is trimmed by 5 bases and J by 7 bases. The sample's time point label, decoded: baseline before first vaccination. Samples from vaccinated people were obtained from the UK trials COV001 and COV002, which included a single-blind randomized controlled phase 2/3 trial of AZD1222 (ChAdOx1 nCoV-19) in healthy adults. For TCRbeta chain sequencing, PBMC samples were collected from trial participants at day 0 and at day 28 after the second dose. This entry is derived from a study of T cell responses to AZD1222 COVID-19 vaccine (TCRdb year 2021). About the study as a whole: Because spike-specific TCR depth and breadth did not differ between the two schedules, AZD1222 recipients who got a second dose at roughly 4 weeks were pooled with those who got a second dose at roughly 12 weeks. TCR sequencing covered some 250 trial participants: 207 given two doses of AZD1222 and around 25 given two doses of MenACWY control vaccine. Enrollment into the trials was organized by age into subgroups of 18-55, 56-69 and 70-plus years, and those subgroups contained approximately 150, 30 and 60 TCR-sequenced participants, respectively.

The research as a whole found: A significant rise in spike-specific TCR breadth and depth was observed after two AZD1222 doses relative to day 0 and relative to MenACWY recipients. No day 14 peak-response samples were available, so repertoires were characterized only after the peak T cell response. Conclusions about previously exposed vaccinees were limited because only 5 or 6 AZD1222 recipients were SARS-CoV-2 seropositive at baseline. Participants were mostly white British and included more females than males, and it was suggested by the authors that clonal diversity may have been underestimated. Vaccine-associated CD4 TCRs spanned the whole spike protein, with dominant responses in regions 160-218 and 743-854. Reportedly, almost half of the unique spike-specific TCRs recognized epitopes lying outside the regions that are mutated in the B.1.351 and B.1.1.7 variants. The 56-69-year group was small, and its depth increase did not reach significance, likely because of low power.

The specimen was peripheral blood, collected on day 0 of AZD1222 vaccination. This clonotype was sampled from an adult in good health. The chain links TRBV7-2 with TRBJ2-2; no confident D gene assignment can be made. The nucleotide sequence reads as follows: TGTGCCAGCAGCACCCATGGCGGGGAGCTGTTTTTT. This gives the protein CASSTHGGELFF.